This T cell receptor beta chain was identified in a study of T cell responses to AZD1222 COVID-19 vaccine. Whole-study findings and limits: Donors were chiefly white British, with a greater number of females, and clonal diversity was perhaps underestimated. Spike-specific TCR breadth and depth rose after two AZD1222 doses. Dominant CD4 TCR responses targeted spike regions 160-218 and 743-854.

The protocol was immunoSEQ multiplex PCR, while the TCRdb copy is restricted to in-frame clones and leaves out a portion. The top ten clones hold 1.6% of a sample with approximately 150,000 clones, roughly 92% of them seen once. Trimming removed 8 bases from V and 4 bases from J; junction bases left unmatched: 13. The germline V gene has CDR1 SGHVS and CDR2 FQNEAQ. This CDR3 region has 15 residues. A note on this clone: Antigen specificity is unknown.

Material: peripheral blood, obtained on day 0 of AZD1222 vaccination. This chain connects TRBV7-8 to TRBJ1-2; 7 nucleotides match TRBD1. This receptor was identified in an adult in good health. CDR3 loop: CASAPTDRAAYGYTF. The CDR3 DNA sequence: TGTGCCAGCGCTCCTACCGACAGGGCGGCCTATGGCTACACCTTC.